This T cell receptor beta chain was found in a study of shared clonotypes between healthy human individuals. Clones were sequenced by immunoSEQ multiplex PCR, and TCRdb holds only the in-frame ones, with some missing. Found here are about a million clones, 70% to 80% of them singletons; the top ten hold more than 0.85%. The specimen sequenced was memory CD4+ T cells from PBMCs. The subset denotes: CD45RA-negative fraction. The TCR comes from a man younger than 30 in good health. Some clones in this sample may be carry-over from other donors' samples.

CDR3 in amino acids: CASSIEGETQYF. The CDR3 bases are TGTGCCAGTAGTATAGAAGGAGAGACCCAGTACTTC. This sequence joins TRBV19 and TRBJ2-5; no reliable D call. V was trimmed by 0 bases and J by 4 bases, leaving 3 bases between them. The CDR3 contains 12 residues. Germline loops: CDR1 LNHDA, CDR2 SQIVND (reference sequence).